The source of this T cell receptor beta chain is a study of spatial heterogeneity in lung cancer. The germline V gene encodes CDR1 SNHLY and CDR2 FYNNEI. Germline trimming cut 4 bases from V and 2 bases from J; bases unmatched to any gene: 3. The CDR3 covers 15 residues. This clonotype turned up a few times. Stated time point: blood at routine non-recurrence follow-up after resection. MiXCR, applied by TCRdb to the 5' RACE reads, yields one record per CDR3 protein. Of roughly 72,000 distinct CDR3 sequences in the sample, about 9.5% are singletons; the top ten hold approximately 2%. The chain employs TRBV2 and TRBJ1-5; 9 nucleotides match TRBD1. The receptor was isolated from a female donor with early-stage non-small cell lung cancer. The sample here was PBMCs, taken at follow-up. DNA for the CDR3: TGTGCCAGCAGTGGGGGGGACAGGGGCAATCAGCCCCAGCATTTT. Translation gives CASSGGDRGNQPQHF.